This T cell receptor (beta chain) originates from a study of blood T cell repertoires in COVID-19. The CDR3 totals 19 residues. J was trimmed by 0 bases and V by 3 bases; bases with no gene match: 7. Germline loops: CDR1 SGHRS, CDR2 YFSETQ. Recovered participants had two consecutive negative NP/OP PCR tests, healthcare professional clearance, or symptom resolution. Original processing notes: From reference gene primer amplification, estimates of nucleated cell counts were derived. Some clones are missing from TCRdb's copy, which holds only in-frame ones; the method was immunoSEQ multiplex PCR. Clone size and the V and J calls come from that table; the DNA yielded D and trimming. The sample lists over 120,000 clones, roughly 80% occurring once. In this sample, this clone turned up once.

What was sequenced was PBMCs or T cells enriched from blood (not recorded which). The V call is TRBV5-1, the J call TRBJ2-1; 15 bases line up with TRBD2. The source of this sequence is a woman between 45 and 65 years old who had recovered from COVID-19. The CDR3 region is CASSSGLAGGLSSYNEQFF. The DNA of the CDR3 is TGCGCCAGCAGCTCTGGACTAGCGGGGGGGCTAAGCTCCTACAATGAGCAGTTCTTC.